The sequence of this TCR beta chain was determined in a study of shared clonotypes between healthy human individuals. Naive CD8 populations comprised CD45RO-negative cells positively selected for CCR7, excluding terminally differentiated effector memory CD45RA+ cells. Each sample came from a Caucasian adult donor living in Nashville, Tennessee. Points from the study as a whole: The study drew on few donors, limiting represented genetic and exposure-history diversity. Exclusively blood specimens were collected; tissue repertoires likely differ.

Sequencing was performed with immunoSEQ multiplex PCR; in TCRdb, only in-frame clones are kept and a portion is missing. The table records approximately 590,000 clones, about 95% of them present only once. CDR1 LNHNV and CDR2 YYDKDF come from the germline V gene (reference sequence). This CDR3 comprises 17 residues. Trimming removed 1 base at V and 0 bases at J, with 12 bases between. About this clone: Antigen: not known.

The receptor was derived from a woman in her twenties or thirties in good health. V gene TRBV15 combines with J gene TRBJ2-2; possibly TRBD2 for D (5 bases). The source material was naive CD8+ T cells sorted from blood. This chain's CDR3 is CATSRVPRRSNTGELFF. The CDR3 nucleotides read TGTGCCACCAGCAGAGTCCCTAGGAGGTCGAACACCGGGGAGCTGTTTTTT.